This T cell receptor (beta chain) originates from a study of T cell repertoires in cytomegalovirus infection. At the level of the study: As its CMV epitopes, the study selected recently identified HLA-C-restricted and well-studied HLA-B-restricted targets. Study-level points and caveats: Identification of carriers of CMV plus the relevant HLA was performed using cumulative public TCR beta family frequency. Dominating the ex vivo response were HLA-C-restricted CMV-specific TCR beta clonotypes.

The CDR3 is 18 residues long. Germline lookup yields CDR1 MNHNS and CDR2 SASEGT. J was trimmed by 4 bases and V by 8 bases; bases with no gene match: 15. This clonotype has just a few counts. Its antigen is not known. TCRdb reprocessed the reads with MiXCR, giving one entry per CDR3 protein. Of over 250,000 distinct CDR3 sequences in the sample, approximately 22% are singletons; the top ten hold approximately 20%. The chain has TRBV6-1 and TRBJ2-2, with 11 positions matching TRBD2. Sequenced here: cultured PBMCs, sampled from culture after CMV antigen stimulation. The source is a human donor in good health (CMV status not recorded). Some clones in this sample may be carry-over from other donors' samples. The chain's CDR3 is CASSRWAPGTSGTGELFF. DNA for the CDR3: TGTGCCAGCTCTCGATGGGCCCCGGGGACTAGCGGCACCGGGGAGCTGTTTTTT.